This paragraph reports one TCR beta chain. Its antigen remains unknown. Its ends do not fully match the called genes, so a read error is possible. Per germline, CDR1 DFQATT and CDR2 SNEGSKA (reference sequence). The CDR3 has 15 residues. It was with a sample-barcoded 5' primer and a J-beta primer mix that a second PCR of about 7 to 12 cycles was run. Each CDR3 protein gets one entry after TCRdb re-called the 5' RACE reads with MiXCR. Here the sample spans over a million distinct CDR3 sequences, about 45% being singletons. This specimen comes from a study of blood T cells in healthy people across ages. Broader study findings: Long-lived donors exceeded aged donors in naive CD4+ cells and diversity.

This chain links TRBV20-1 with TRBJ1-4; 9 bases align to TRBD1. This TCR derives from a woman between 18 and 29 years old in good health. Sequencing input: blood. The CDR3 here is CSTRTPGTGKEKLFF. The CDR3 bases are TGCAGTACTAGGACCCCCGGGACAGGGAAAGAAAAACTGTTTTTT.